The subject of this entry is one T cell receptor beta chain. No antigen is known for it. No base-level quality is on record; no much larger clone is a single base apart. For sequencing of the TCRbeta CDR3 region, genomic DNA was extracted from the sorted cells. The immunoSEQ Assay was used to sequence the TCRbeta CDR3 regions. Entries here come from immuneACCESS through TCRdb and include only in-frame sequences with V and J called. Some clones fail to appear in such tables; in the studies checked, an unresolved V gene covers under half of the shortfall, and the cause of the remainder is unknown. The sample data list fewer than 75,000 clones, and roughly 87% of these were observed just once. Approximately 2.5% of the sample rests with the top ten. The trial excluded patients who had a history of autoimmune disease or who were on systemic immunosuppression. In every dose cohort, peripheral blood was drawn for TCR sequencing at baseline, cycle 4 day 1, and cycle 7 day 1. Samples came from an open-label, multicenter, first-in-human phase I dose-escalation trial of ivuxolimab. Adults with locally advanced or metastatic head and neck squamous cell, hepatocellular, melanoma or renal cell carcinoma were enrolled in the trial. CD4+ and CD8+ T cells were sorted separately from peripheral blood before TCR sequencing.

This sample was taken from a study of OX40 agonist ivuxolimab in advanced cancers. Concerning the study at large: The costimulatory receptor OX40 (CD134) was targeted by ivuxolimab, a fully human IgG2 agonistic monoclonal antibody. Intravenous ivuxolimab was administered to patients every 2 weeks at six dose levels: 0.01, 0.1, 0.3, 1.5, 3 and 10 mg/kg. Of the roughly 51 patients in dose escalation, about 20 had hepatocellular carcinoma, some 15 had melanoma, 9 had renal cell carcinoma and 9 had head and neck cancer. The dose-escalation cohort was about 86% male with a mean age of approximately 59 years, ranging from roughly 20 to 85. Prior anti-PD-1, anti-PD-L1 or anti-CTLA-4 therapy was permitted, and checkpoint inhibitors had been received by 30% to 40% of dose-escalation patients. Partial responses were achieved by three dose-escalation patients, of whom one had hepatocellular carcinoma and two had cutaneous melanoma. The point of sequencing TCRbeta in the periphery was to test whether ivuxolimab changed TCR sequence diversity and drove clonal T-cell expansion. The paper describes the monotherapy dose-escalation part (N of about 47 patients) of the phase I trial of ivuxolimab. Here is what the overall study found, with its caveats: At doses from 0.1 to 3.0 mg/kg, clonal expansion was seen in both CD4+ and CD8+ blood T cells between baseline and week 6. The antigen specificity of the peripheral T cells that underwent clonal expansion was not determined. Partial responders in the 0.1-3.0 mg/kg groups had among the lowest normalized peripheral clonal expansion, especially among CD8+ T cells. Low levels of normalized T-cell clonal expansion were also shown by some nonresponding patients. On average, CD8+ T cells showed more expanded clones than CD4+ T cells after ivuxolimab.

V loses 3 bases at its end and J loses 5 bases; junction bases beyond the gene matches: 6. The germline V gene supplies CDR1 ENHRY and CDR2 SYGVKD. From cysteine to phenylalanine, the CDR3 is 14 amino acids long. Only the CDR3 region is kept as DNA, spanning 42 bases read in frame from base 1. The source was CD4+ or CD8+ T cells sorted from blood, collected in a trial of the OX40 agonist ivuxolimab. This chain joins TRBV10-3 to TRBJ2-5; TRBD2 lines up with 7 middle nucleotides. The clonotype comes from an adult with an advanced solid tumor such as melanoma, head and neck, liver or kidney cancer. The DNA sequence follows: TGTGCCATCAGTGACGGGACTATTGGGGAGACCCAGTACTTC. This translates into CAISDGTIGETQYF.